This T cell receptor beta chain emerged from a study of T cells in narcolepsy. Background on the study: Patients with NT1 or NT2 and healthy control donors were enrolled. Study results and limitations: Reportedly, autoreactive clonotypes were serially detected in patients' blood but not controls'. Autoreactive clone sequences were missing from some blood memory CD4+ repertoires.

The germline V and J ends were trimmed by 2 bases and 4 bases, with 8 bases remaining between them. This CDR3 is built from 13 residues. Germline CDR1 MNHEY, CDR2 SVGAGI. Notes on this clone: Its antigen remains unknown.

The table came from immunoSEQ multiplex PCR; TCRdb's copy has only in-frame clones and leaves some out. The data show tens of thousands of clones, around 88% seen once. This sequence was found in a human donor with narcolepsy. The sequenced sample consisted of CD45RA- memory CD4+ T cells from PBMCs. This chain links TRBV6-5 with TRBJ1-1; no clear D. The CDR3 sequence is CASSYRRSTEAFF. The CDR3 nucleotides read TGTGCCAGCAGTTACAGGCGAAGCACTGAAGCTTTCTTT.